This T cell receptor beta chain came from a study of cytomegalovirus exposure and HLA in healthy donors. Study-wide context: The study placed about four fifths of its 398 genotyped donors in the Caucasian-associated ancestry cluster. Study-wide results and caveats: Cytomegalovirus status was reportedly diagnosed by the classifier with high sensitivity and specificity. In an earlier analysis, about 87% or about 30%: the productive usage of most TCR beta V segments.

The study ran its PCR with 60 Vbeta and 13 Jbeta primers. Assay: immunoSEQ multiplex PCR; the TCRdb copy retains only in-frame clones and omits some. The table has 80,000 to 130,000 clones, about 74% seen once. CDR1 is LGHNA and CDR2 is YSLEER in the germline V gene. V was pared by 1 base and J by 1 base, with 15 bases between. The length of the CDR3 is 17 residues. Comments on this clone: Its specificity is unknown.

Input material: PBMCs. This receptor was taken from a young woman in good health and CMV-seropositive. This rearrangement joins TRBV4-3 to TRBJ2-3, with D maybe TRBD1 (5 bases). The CDR3 here is CASSQVSGASRTDTQYF. In DNA, the CDR3 is TGCGCCAGCAGCCAAGTGTCTGGGGCTTCCCGCACAGATACGCAGTATTTT.